Following are 27 T cell receptor beta chains from one sample sequenced in a study of cytomegalovirus exposure and HLA in healthy donors. The study ran its PCR with 60 Vbeta and 13 Jbeta primers. Clones were read by immunoSEQ multiplex PCR, and TCRdb kept only the in-frame ones, dropping some. The sample carries 98,000 or so clones, around three quarters recorded once. The sequenced material came from PBMCs. The receptor set was obtained from a human donor in good health.

The chain links TRBV6-5 to TRBJ1-1; no definite D call. V dropped 5 bases and J dropped 9 bases, with 10 bases sitting between them. This CDR3 has 11 residues. Germline V gene data show CDR1 as MNHEY and CDR2 as SVGAGI. The CDR3 sequence: CASSEGTKAFF. CDR3 coding DNA: TGTGCCAGCAGTGAGGGTACTAAAGCTTTCTTT.

The chain recombines TRBV5-1 with TRBJ2-3, with D perhaps matching TRBD2 (6 bases). Germline V lookup: CDR1 SGHRS, CDR2 YFSETQ. The V gene lost 2 bases and the J gene lost 3 bases, with 13 bases spanning the gap. The CDR3 runs 15 residues. This CDR3 is CASSFTSRQTDTQYF. The CDR3 DNA sequence: TGCGCCAGCAGCTTTACTAGCCGACAGACAGATACGCAGTATTTT.

This chain's CDR3 is CASSDRVGYTF. The CDR3 DNA follows: TGTGCCAGCAGTGACAGGGTTGGCTACACCTTC. J is TRBJ1-2 and V is TRBV2; TRBD1 is a possible D gene (5 bases). This CDR3 comprises 11 residues. CDR1 SNHLY and CDR2 FYNNEI come from the germline V gene. The V end lost 3 bases, the J end lost 7 bases, and 6 bases lay between the germline ends.

The chain is built from TRBV25-1 and TRBJ2-3; D possibly corresponds to TRBD1 (6 bases). In germline, CDR1 is MGHDK, CDR2 SYGVNS. V dropped 6 bases and J dropped 2 bases, with 18 bases sitting between them. The CDR3 sequence is 16 residues long. DNA of the CDR3: TGTGCCAGCAGCCGATACCCAGGGGCCGCCACAGATACGCAGTATTTT. It specifies CASSRYPGAATDTQYF. Variable domain in full (rest from reference TRBV25-1 and TRBJ2-3): EADIYQTPRYLVIGTGKKITLECSQTMGHDKMYWYQQDPGMELHLIHYSYGVNSTEKGDLSSESTVSRIRTEHFPLTLESARPSHTSQYLCASSRYPGAATDTQYFGPGTRLTVL.

J is TRBJ2-6 and V is TRBV4-3; the match to TRBD2 covers 8 bases. Germline lookup yields CDR1 LGHNA and CDR2 YSLEER. CDR3 length: 17 amino acids. Trimming took 1 base from V and 2 from J; bases not matched to a gene: 4. The CDR3 here is CASSQAGSGAGANVLTF. CDR3 nucleotide sequence: TGCGCCAGCAGCCAAGCGGGTAGCGGGGCTGGGGCCAACGTCCTGACTTTC.

The chain links TRBV5-1 to TRBJ2-5; 8 bases line up with TRBD2. The V gene's germline CDR1 is SGHRS and CDR2 YFSETQ. The CDR3 is made up of 17 amino acids. After removal of 2 bases from V and 5 bases from J, the junction contained 14 bases not matched to a gene. This CDR3 reads CASSFGLGGGPGETQYF. CDR3 nucleotide sequence: TGCGCCAGCAGCTTCGGACTTGGCGGGGGGCCGGGGGAGACCCAGTACTTC.

The chain is built from TRBV5-1 and TRBJ2-1; 9 nucleotides match TRBD2. Germline loops: CDR1 SGHRS, CDR2 YFSETQ. V dropped 0 bases and J dropped 4; count of bases not matched to a gene: 2. The CDR3 consists of 15 residues. The CDR3 DNA is TGCGCCAGCAGCTTGGAGCGGGGGGTATACAATGAGCAGTTCTTC. Residues: CASSLERGVYNEQFF.

This clone has a handful of counts. The chain is built from TRBV4-1 and TRBJ1-2; D is undetermined. Germline loops: CDR1 MGHRA, CDR2 YSYEKL. The CDR3 runs to 15 residues. V lost 0 bases and J 1 base, leaving 9 bases between the germline ends. The CDR3 nucleotides read TGCGCCAGCAGCCAAGATCTTGTCCTTAACTATGGCTACACCTTC. It codes for CASSQDLVLNYGYTF.

The rearrangement uses TRBV2 and TRBJ1-2; D gene ambiguous. V lost 6 bases and J 4 bases, leaving 9 bases between the germline ends. This CDR3 region has 12 residues. In germline, CDR1 is SNHLY, CDR2 FYNNEI. The CDR3 protein is CASRRQIYGYTF. The CDR3 nucleotides read TGTGCCAGCAGACGACAAATCTATGGCTACACCTTC.

This chain joins TRBV7-8 and TRBJ1-5; 8 nucleotides align to TRBD1. Per the germline V gene, CDR1 is SGHVS and CDR2 is FQNEAQ. This CDR3 is 17 amino acids long. J lost 1 base, V lost 1 base, and 6 bases had no gene match. CDR3 in amino acids: CASSLEKQGGSNQPQHF. The DNA for the CDR3 is TGTGCCAGCAGCTTAGAAAAACAGGGGGGGAGCAATCAGCCCCAGCATTTT. Full variable domain (rest looked up from reference TRBV7-8 and TRBJ1-5): GAGVSQSPRYKVAKRGQDVALRCDPISGHVSLFWYQQALGQGPEFLTYFQNEAQLDKSGLPSDRFFAERPEGSVSTLKIQRTQQEDSAVYLCASSLEKQGGSNQPQHFGDGTRLSIL.

This chain uses TRBV11-3 with TRBJ1-1; TRBD1 matches at 7 bases. Germline CDR1 SGHNT, CDR2 YENEEA. This CDR3 contains 13 residues. V was clipped by 4 bases and J by 10 bases; unmatched bases: 9. The CDR3: CASSSGQAFPAFF. The CDR3 bases are TGTGCCAGCAGCTCTGGACAGGCCTTCCCAGCTTTCTTT.

This clone was counted once. The genes are TRBV5-1 and TRBJ2-2; 8 bases fit TRBD2. The CDR3 is 16 residues long. From germline, CDR1 is SGHRS and CDR2 YFSETQ. V dropped 9 bases and J dropped 4; count of bases not matched to a gene: 14. The CDR3 here is CATTLRQRGSTGELFF. The CDR3 DNA reads as TGCGCCACCACCCTCCGTCAGCGGGGGAGCACCGGGGAGCTGTTTTTT.

The genes are TRBV7-2 and TRBJ2-1; 10 bases agree with TRBD2. The CDR3 consists of 15 residues. Looked up from germline, CDR1 is SGHTA and CDR2 is FQGNSA. The V gene end was trimmed by 4 bases and the J gene end by 9 bases; junction bases not matched to a gene: 9. The CDR3 DNA is TGTGCCAGCAGCTACCCAGCGGGAGGGCCGCTTGAGCAGTTCTTC. Residues: CASSYPAGGPLEQFF.

The J gene is TRBJ2-5, the V gene TRBV13; D is possibly TRBD1 (6 bases). The CDR3 has 14 residues. CDR1 is PRHDT and CDR2 is FYEKMQ in the germline V gene (reference sequence). V was trimmed by 6 bases and J by 1 base, leaving 12 bases between them. In DNA, the CDR3 is TGTGCCAGCAGTTTACAGGGTTTCCAAGAGACCCAGTACTTC. Encoded protein: CASSLQGFQETQYF.

CDR3 region: CASSQPSRPQHF. The DNA of the CDR3 is TGTGCCAGTAGCCAACCTTCGCGTCCCCAGCATTTT. This chain uses TRBV19 with TRBJ1-5; D uncertain. CDR3 length: 12 residues. Germline CDR1 reads LNHDA; CDR2 reads SQIVND (reference sequence). V lost 6 bases and J lost 10, with 13 bases in between.

This clone has more than one count but fewer than ten. The chain combines TRBV5-4 with TRBJ1-2, with 7 nucleotides matching TRBD1. This CDR3 has 13 amino acids. V was clipped by 3 bases and J by 8 bases; unmatched bases: 7. Germline V lookup: CDR1 SGHNT, CDR2 YYREEE (reference sequence). This CDR3 reads CASSSVTGWGYTF. CDR3 DNA: TGTGCCAGCAGCTCAGTGACAGGGTGGGGCTACACCTTC.

The rearrangement links TRBV19 to TRBJ2-1; 9 bases match TRBD1. From germline, CDR1 is LNHDA and CDR2 SQIVND (reference sequence). The CDR3 has 16 amino acids. After removal of 2 bases from V and 4 bases from J, the junction contained 6 bases not matched to a gene. CDR3 sequence (DNA): TGTGCCAGTAGTATAACCGGGACAGGGTCTTACAATGAGCAGTTCTTC. Encoded protein: CASSITGTGSYNEQFF.

The chain employs TRBV7-2 and TRBJ2-7; 10 bases fit TRBD2. Germline V gives CDR1 SGHTA, CDR2 FQGNSA. V shed 4 bases and J 4 bases; nucleotides not matched to a gene: 4. The CDR3 is 14 amino acids. CDR3 nucleotides: TGTGCCAGCAGCTCCATAGCGGGAGGTTACGAGCAGTACTTC. Amino acids: CASSSIAGGYEQYF.

V and J are TRBV10-3 and TRBJ2-7; tentatively, D is TRBD1 (6 bases). Trimming took off 4 bases at V and 3 bases at J, with 13 bases between the two ends. Germline assignment: CDR1 ENHRY and CDR2 SYGVKD. This CDR3 has 14 residues. The CDR3 region has the DNA TGTGCCATCAGTGTGAGGGGGAGCGGCTACGAGCAGTACTTC. As protein: CAISVRGSGYEQYF.

The chain combines TRBV5-1 with TRBJ1-1, with 9 bases that match TRBD1. CDR3 length: 14 amino acids. Germline lookup yields CDR1 SGHRS and CDR2 YFSETQ. Losses at the gene ends were 1 base for V and 6 bases for J; bases not matched to a gene: 4. The CDR3 is CASSLTGGIAEAFF. The CDR3 DNA is TGCGCCAGCAGCTTGACAGGGGGCATAGCTGAAGCTTTCTTT.

This chain uses TRBV5-1 with TRBJ1-1, with D unresolved. Trimming cost V 0 bases and J 1 base, with 7 bases left between them. From germline, CDR1 is SGHRS and CDR2 YFSETQ. The CDR3 contains 14 residues. CDR3 sequence: CASSLGQANTEAFF. CDR3 coding DNA: TGCGCCAGCAGCTTGGGGCAGGCGAACACTGAAGCTTTCTTT.

V and J are TRBV5-1 and TRBJ1-1, with 10 bases fitting TRBD1. This CDR3 region has 20 residues. The V gene end was trimmed by 4 bases and the J gene end by 1 base; junction bases not matched to a gene: 19. CDR1 and CDR2 (germline): SGHRS, YFSETQ. The CDR3 sequence is CASSLFPSPGQGRENTEAFF. CDR3 DNA: TGCGCCAGCAGCCTCTTTCCTTCCCCGGGACAGGGGAGAGAGAACACTGAAGCTTTCTTT.

This clone was counted between two and nine times. The V gene is TRBV25-1, the J gene TRBJ1-5; unclear D gene. V gave up 4 bases and J gave up 0 bases, with 10 bases separating them. The germline gives CDR1 MGHDK, CDR2 SYGVNS. CDR3 length: 15 amino acids. The CDR3 bases are TGTGCCAGCAGTGCAACAGTGAATAGCAATCAGCCCCAGCATTTT. This translates into CASSATVNSNQPQHF.

J is TRBJ1-6 and V is TRBV7-9; tentative D call: TRBD1 (5 bases). This CDR3 comprises 14 residues. The germline V gene encodes CDR1 SEHNR and CDR2 FQNEAQ (reference sequence). V lost 5 bases and J 6 bases, leaving 11 bases between the germline ends. The CDR3 loop reads CASSARDLNSPLHF. Written as DNA, the CDR3 is TGTGCCAGCAGCGCGCGGGACCTTAATTCACCCCTCCACTTT.

V usage is TRBV25-1 and J usage is TRBJ2-1, with 7 nucleotides matching TRBD1. V dropped 3 bases and J dropped 13; count of bases not matched to a gene: 6. The germline gives CDR1 MGHDK, CDR2 SYGVNS. The CDR3 runs 12 residues. The CDR3 DNA sequence: TGTGCCAGCAGTGACTTAGAGGGGGCACAGTTCTTC. It specifies CASSDLEGAQFF.

The rearrangement uses TRBV27 and TRBJ1-2, with 8 bases aligning to TRBD1. J lost 3 bases, V lost 5 bases, and 5 bases had no gene match. This CDR3 has 14 residues. Germline V CDR1 and CDR2: MNHEY, SMNVEV (reference sequence). In DNA, the CDR3 is TGTGCCAGCAGTAGGACAGGGTCGGACTATGGCTACACCTTC. The encoded protein is CASSRTGSDYGYTF.

The chain is built from TRBV6-1 and TRBJ2-7; 15 bases match TRBD2. Trimming at V came to 7 bases and at J to 7 bases, leaving 5 bases not matched to a gene. Germline assignment: CDR1 MNHNS and CDR2 SASEGT. This CDR3 spans 14 amino acids. The CDR3 nucleotides are TGTGCCAGCACACGGACTAGCGGGGGGGATGAGCAGTACTTC. It codes for CASTRTSGGDEQYF.